The TCR beta chain under discussion was sequenced for a study of OX40 agonist ivuxolimab in advanced cancers. Study as a whole: Ivuxolimab was delivered to patients intravenously every 2 weeks at doses spanning 0.01 to 10 mg/kg.

The CDR3 is 14 amino acids. With 7 bases clipped from V and 2 bases from J, the junction kept 5 bases outside the gene matches. Germline V gene lookup returns CDR1 MNHNS and CDR2 SASEGT. Study-wide findings and caveats: On average, a greater number of expanded clones characterised CD8+ T cells relative to CD4+.

Data came from immunoSEQ multiplex PCR; TCRdb stores just in-frame clones and leaves some out. The data hold about 61,000 clones, with about 86% observed a single time. A remark on this clone: What it binds is unknown.

The sequence came from an adult with an advanced solid tumor such as melanoma, head and neck, liver or kidney cancer. The chain combines TRBV6-1 with TRBJ2-1; 7 nucleotides match TRBD1. Material: CD4+ or CD8+ T cells sorted from blood, obtained in a trial of the OX40 agonist ivuxolimab. CDR3 protein: CASTDREPYNEQFF. CDR3 nucleotide sequence: TGTGCCAGCACTGACAGGGAACCCTACAATGAGCAGTTCTTC.